The 5 T cell receptor beta chains given below trace back to one sample, sequenced in a study of T cell responses to AZD1222 COVID-19 vaccine. The method was immunoSEQ multiplex PCR; TCRdb's version includes in-frame clones alone and lacks a portion of them. The table shows about 130,000 clones, with just over 85% occurring only once. This sample comprised peripheral blood, obtained on day 0 of AZD1222 vaccination. These receptors originate from an adult in good health.

The chain recombines TRBV28 with TRBJ1-1, with D possibly being TRBD1 (6 bases). CDR1 and CDR2 (germline): MDHEN, SYDVKM. The CDR3 spans 12 residues. The V and J ends lost 10 bases and 5 bases respectively, with 14 bases between them. The CDR3 here is CATRQGKTEAFF. The CDR3 DNA is TGTGCCACCAGGCAGGGGAAGACTGAAGCTTTCTTT.

This rearrangement joins TRBV5-1 to TRBJ2-2; TRBD2 aligns across 11 bases. Germline CDR1 is SGHRS and CDR2 is YFSETQ. This CDR3 comprises 16 residues. V shed 6 bases and J 0 bases; nucleotides not matched to a gene: 4. CDR3 DNA: TGCGCCAGCACCCTACTAGCGGGGGCGAACACCGGGGAGCTGTTTTTT. It codes for CASTLLAGANTGELFF.

The CDR3 region is CASSSVPYSNQPQHF. The CDR3, as DNA: TGTGCCAGCAGCTCCGTACCTTATAGCAATCAGCCCCAGCATTTT. The chain has TRBV12-1 and TRBJ1-5. TRBV12-1 is given as a pseudogene. CDR3 size: 15 residues.

The V and J genes are TRBV3-1 (or the pseudogene TRBV3-2) and TRBJ2-5; 9 nucleotides align to TRBD2. V trimming: 5 bases; J trimming: 6 bases; junction bases outside the gene matches: 4. The CDR3 consists of 13 residues. Looked up from germline, CDR1 is LGHDT and CDR2 is YNNKEL (reference sequence). CDR3 nucleotides: TGTGCCAGCAGCTTTAGCGGGGGACAGACCCAGTACTTC. It translates to CASSFSGGQTQYF.

The chain employs TRBV4-3 and TRBJ2-1, with 7 bases lining up with TRBD2. This CDR3 is 17 amino acids long. Per the germline V gene, CDR1 is LGHNA and CDR2 is YSLEER. V lost 0 bases and J lost 7; bases outside the gene matches: 12. In nucleotides, the CDR3 is TGCGCCAGCAGCCAAGAGGCAGCGGGGCACCTGGGGAATGAGCAGTTCTTC. It yields the protein CASSQEAAGHLGNEQFF.